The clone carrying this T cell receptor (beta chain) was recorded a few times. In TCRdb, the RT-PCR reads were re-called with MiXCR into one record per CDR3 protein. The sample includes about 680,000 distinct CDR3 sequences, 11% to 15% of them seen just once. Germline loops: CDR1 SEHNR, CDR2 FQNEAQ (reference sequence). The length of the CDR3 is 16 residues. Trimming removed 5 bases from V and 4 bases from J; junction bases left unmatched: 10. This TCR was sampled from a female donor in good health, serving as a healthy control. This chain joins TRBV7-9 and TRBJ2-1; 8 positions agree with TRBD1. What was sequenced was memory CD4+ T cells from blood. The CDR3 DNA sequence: TGTGCCAGCAGCCGTACCGGGACAGGAGCTTACAATGAGCAGTTCTTC. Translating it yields CASSRTGTGAYNEQFF.